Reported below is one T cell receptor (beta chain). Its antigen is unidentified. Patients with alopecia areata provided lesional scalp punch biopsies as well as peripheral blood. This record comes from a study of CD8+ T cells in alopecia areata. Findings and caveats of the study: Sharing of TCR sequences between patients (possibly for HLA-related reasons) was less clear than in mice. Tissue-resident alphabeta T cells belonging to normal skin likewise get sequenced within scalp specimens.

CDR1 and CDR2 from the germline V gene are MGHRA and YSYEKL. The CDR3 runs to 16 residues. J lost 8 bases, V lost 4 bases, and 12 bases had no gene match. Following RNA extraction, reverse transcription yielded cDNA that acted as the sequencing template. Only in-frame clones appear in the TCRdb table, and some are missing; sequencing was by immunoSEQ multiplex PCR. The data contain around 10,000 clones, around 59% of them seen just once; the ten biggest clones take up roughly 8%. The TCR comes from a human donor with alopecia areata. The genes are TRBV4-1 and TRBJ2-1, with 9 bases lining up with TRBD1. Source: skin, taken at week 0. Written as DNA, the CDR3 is TGCGCCAGCAGCCGGGGCCGGGGACAGGGCAGGGATGAGCAGTTCTTC. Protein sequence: CASSRGRGQGRDEQFF.